This TCR beta chain was profiled in a study of T cells after yellow fever vaccination. Across the whole study: SMART-Seq v4 Ultra Low Input handled preparation of low-cell-number fractions.

Points from the study as a whole: Once the booster was given, most primary-vaccination clones reappeared, at about 96% for CD4 and around 90% for CD8. Weaker in magnitude, the secondary response showed a faster peak on day 5 versus 15. Overlap between CD4 and CD8 compartments was detected for a small share of clonotypes.

For this clonotype: Its antigen remains unknown.

TCRdb fed the 5' RACE reads into MiXCR, producing one record per CDR3 protein. This repertoire shows under 600,000 distinct CDR3 sequences, just over 20% found once; its top ten account for roughly a sixth. The CDR3 has 11 amino acids. Between the trimmed V and J ends, which lost 5 bases and 5 bases, there was a span of 4 bases. The sequence derives from a young man who received the YFV17D yellow fever vaccine. Sequencing was performed on PBMCs, taken approximately 22 days after the first yellow fever vaccination. The rearrangement joins TRBV12-3 or TRBV12-4 to TRBJ2-1; D is unclear. The CDR3: CASSPHNEQFF. DNA of the CDR3: TGTGCCAGCAGTCCGCACAATGAGCAGTTCTTC.